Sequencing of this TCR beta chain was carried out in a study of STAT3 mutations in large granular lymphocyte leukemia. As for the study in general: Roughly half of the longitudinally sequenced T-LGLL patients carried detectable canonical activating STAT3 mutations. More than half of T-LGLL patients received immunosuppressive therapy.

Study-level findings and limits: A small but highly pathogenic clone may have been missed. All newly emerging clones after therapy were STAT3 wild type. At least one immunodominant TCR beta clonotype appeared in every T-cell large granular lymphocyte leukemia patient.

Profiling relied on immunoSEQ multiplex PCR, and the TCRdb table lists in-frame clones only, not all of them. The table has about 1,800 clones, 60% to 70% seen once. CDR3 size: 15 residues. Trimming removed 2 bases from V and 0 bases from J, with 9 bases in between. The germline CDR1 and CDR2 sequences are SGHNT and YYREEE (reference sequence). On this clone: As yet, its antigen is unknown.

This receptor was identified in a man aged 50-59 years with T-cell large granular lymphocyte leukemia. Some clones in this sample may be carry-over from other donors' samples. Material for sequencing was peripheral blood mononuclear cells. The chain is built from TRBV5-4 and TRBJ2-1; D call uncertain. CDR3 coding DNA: TGTGCCAGCAGCTTCGAGAGGAGCTCCTACAATGAGCAGTTCTTC. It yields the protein CASSFERSSYNEQFF. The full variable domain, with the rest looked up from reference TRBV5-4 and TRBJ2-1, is ETGVTQSPTHLIKTRGQQVTLRCSSQSGHNTVSWYQQALGQGPQFIFQYYREEENGRGNFPPRFSGLQFPNYSSELNVNALELDDSALYLCASSFERSSYNEQFFGPGTRLTVL.